This T cell receptor (beta chain) was observed in a study of shared clonotypes between healthy human individuals. Measured with immunoSEQ multiplex PCR; TCRdb has only the in-frame clones, and not every one. Of some 650,000 clones detected, about 96% appear once; the ten largest clones hold around 0.06%. Germline V lookup: CDR1 MNHEY, CDR2 SMNVEV (reference sequence). V was clipped by 4 bases and J by 6 bases; unmatched bases: 8. The CDR3 contains 15 residues. Material for sequencing was naive CD4+ T cells sorted from blood. The subset here: CD45RA+ positively selected. V gene TRBV27 combines with J gene TRBJ1-5; 8 bases agree with TRBD1. The clonotype was recovered from a woman in her 30s in good health. CDR3 nucleotide sequence: TGTGCCAGCAGTTCGGGACAGGCTTTTGCTCAGCCCCAGCATTTT. This gives the protein CASSSGQAFAQPQHF.